The next 4 T cell receptor beta chains were all read from a single sample in a study of regulatory T cells in long-lasting Graves disease. Arm-PCR of CDR3 regions and iRepertoire HTBI primers were used to build TCR beta libraries. TCRdb itself ran the multiplex PCR reads through MiXCR, one entry per CDR3 protein. Of 360,000 or so distinct CDR3 sequences listed, 23% are singletons. As to time point: persistent/refractory GD, antithyroid drugs over 5 years with positive TRAb. The authors made the TCR library using RNA they extracted from PBMCs. The source material was peripheral blood mononuclear cells (PBMCs), sampled when the disease was refractory, from a patient treated with antithyroid drugs. Source of these receptors: a woman aged 40 to 55 with Graves disease.

On this clonotype itself: No DNA is shown, since the ends of the CDR3 on it are uncertain; the CDR3 is the one TCRdb lists. The V and J genes are TRBV11-2 and TRBJ2-1; the listed D gene, TRBD1, was not tested against the DNA. Germline V gives CDR1 SGHAT, CDR2 FQNNGV. The CDR3 sequence runs 15 residues, both termini included. The CDR3 loop is CASSACSARGNEQFF.

This clonotype was seen many times. The chain has TRBV12-3 or TRBV12-4 and TRBJ2-2; D call uncertain. V was cut by 4 bases and J by 6 bases, with 3 bases left in between. This CDR3 is 11 amino acids long. The CDR3 DNA sequence: TGTGCCAGCAGTTACCCCGGGGAGCTGTTTTTT. Amino acid sequence: CASSYPGELFF.

The CDR3 coding sequence is TGTGCCAGCAGGGATAGCGGGAGGGCCGTCCGGCAGTTCTTC. Translation gives CASRDSGRAVRQFF. The chain has TRBV6-1 and TRBJ2-1; 11 bases line up with TRBD2. Germline V gene sequence: CDR1 MNHNS, CDR2 SASEGT. The J segment lost 12 bases and the V segment lost 6 bases, leaving 10 bases of the junction unmatched. This CDR3 region has 14 residues.

CDR3 bases: TGTGCCAGCAGGCCCGGGACTAGCGGGAGCAATGAGCAGTTCTTC. This gives the protein CASRPGTSGSNEQFF. V is TRBV6-2 or TRBV6-3 and J is TRBJ2-1; 14 bases agree with TRBD2. Looked up from germline, CDR1 is MNHEY and CDR2 is SVGEGT. Losses at the gene ends were 6 bases for V and 6 bases for J; bases not matched to a gene: 4. The CDR3 is made up of 15 amino acids.